What follows are 24 T cell receptor beta chains derived from one specimen sequenced in a study of blood T cell repertoires in COVID-19. The protocol was immunoSEQ multiplex PCR, while the TCRdb copy is restricted to in-frame clones and leaves out a portion. The sample includes 200,000 to 250,000 clones, around 83% of them seen just once. The sample was peripheral blood. These receptor sequences come from a man aged 40-55 years with acute or convalescent COVID-19.

This sequence joins TRBV20-1 and TRBJ2-1; 12 nucleotides line up with TRBD2. The V gene end was trimmed by 3 bases and the J gene end by 10 bases; junction bases not matched to a gene: 7. Per the germline V gene, CDR1 is DFQATT and CDR2 is SNEGSKA (reference sequence). The CDR3 has 14 amino acids. The CDR3 sequence: CSASLAGGPREQFF. In DNA, the CDR3 is TGCAGTGCTAGTCTAGCGGGGGGGCCAAGGGAGCAGTTCTTC.

The V and J genes are TRBV28 and TRBJ2-1; 8 bases align to TRBD1. CDR1 and CDR2 from the germline V gene are MDHEN and SYDVKM. The V gene end was trimmed by 6 bases and the J gene end by 7 bases; junction bases not matched to a gene: 11. CDR3 length equals 15 residues. CDR3 sequence: CASRPGQGSWNEQFF. The CDR3 DNA follows: TGTGCCAGCAGACCTGGACAGGGATCATGGAATGAGCAGTTCTTC.

This clone has a single count. The chain is built from TRBV21-1 and TRBJ2-5; the tabulated D call, TRBD1, remains unverified against the DNA. TRBV21-1 is described as a pseudogene. This CDR3 region has 15 residues. CDR3 region: CASTRGVRENKAQYF. As DNA, the CDR3 is TGTGCCAGCACCAGGGGGGTTAGGGAAAATAAGGCCCAGTACTTC.

The chain's CDR3 is CASSLAWNTEAFF. The CDR3 nucleotides read TGCGCCAGCAGCTTGGCCTGGAACACTGAAGCTTTCTTT. The chain has TRBV5-1 and TRBJ1-1, with D unresolved. Germline CDR1 and CDR2: SGHRS and YFSETQ. This CDR3 region has 13 residues. V was clipped by 0 bases and J by 1 base, with 4 bases between them.

This chain links TRBV6-5 with TRBJ1-6; tentatively, D is TRBD1 (5 bases). The CDR3 is made up of 15 amino acids. Deletions cut 8 bases from V and 2 bases from J, with 13 bases between. CDR1 MNHEY and CDR2 SVGAGI come from the germline V gene. The CDR3, as DNA: TGTGCCAGCCAGGGAGGGAGGACCTATAATTCACCCCTCCACTTT. It codes for CASQGGRTYNSPLHF.

The CDR3 here is CASSVGLGYGYTF. The DNA for the CDR3 is TGTGCCAGCTCTGTCGGGTTGGGCTATGGCTACACCTTC. The rearrangement uses TRBV7-2 and TRBJ1-2, with D unclear. This CDR3 is built from 13 residues. Germline values: CDR1 SGHTA, CDR2 FQGNSA. V dropped 8 bases and J dropped 4 bases, with 14 bases sitting between them. Combining the CDR3 with reference TRBV7-2 and TRBJ1-2 gives the whole variable domain GAGVSQSPSNKVTEKGKDVELRCDPISGHTALYWYRQSLGQGLEFLIYFQGNSAPDKSGLPSDRFSAERTGGSVSTLTIQRTQQEDSAVYLCASSVGLGYGYTFGSGTRLTVV.

The chain joins TRBV7-8 to TRBJ1-5; the D gene is possibly TRBD1 (6 bases). V lost 5 bases and J lost 2, with 13 bases in between. Germline V gene sequence: CDR1 SGHVS, CDR2 FQNEAQ. CDR3 length equals 15 residues. CDR3 sequence reads: CASSPHAGGNQPQHF. The CDR3 region has the DNA TGTGCCAGCAGCCCCCATGCAGGGGGCAATCAGCCCCAGCATTTT.

The CDR3 sequence is CASSPGQGEDKNIQYF. As DNA, the CDR3 is TGTGCCAGCAGCCCAGGACAGGGGGAGGACAAAAACATTCAGTACTTC. The V gene is TRBV3-1 (or the pseudogene TRBV3-2), the J gene TRBJ2-4, with 10 bases fitting TRBD1. This CDR3 comprises 16 residues. V dropped 4 bases and J dropped 3; count of bases not matched to a gene: 6. Germline V CDR1 and CDR2: LGHDT, YNNKEL (reference sequence).

The rearrangement uses TRBV30 and TRBJ2-2; tentatively, D is TRBD1 (6 bases). Germline CDR1 GTSNPN, CDR2 SVGIG (reference sequence). The CDR3 loop spans 12 amino acids. V lost 0 bases and J lost 14, with 13 bases in between. The CDR3 spells CAWSVGQGSLFF. The CDR3 region has the DNA TGTGCCTGGAGTGTAGGGCAGGGGTCCCTGTTTTTT.

Here the CDR3 reads CAWSKGPYEQYF. The CDR3 region has the DNA TGTGCCTGGAGTAAGGGGCCCTACGAGCAGTACTTC. V gene TRBV30 combines with J gene TRBJ2-7; TRBD1 is a possible D gene (5 bases). The germline CDR1 and CDR2 sequences are GTSNPN and SVGIG (reference sequence). The CDR3 sequence is 12 residues long. V lost 2 bases to trimming and J lost 2 bases, with 7 bases between them.

In this sample, this clone turned up a few times. The rearrangement uses TRBV5-6 and TRBJ1-1; D is undetermined. The CDR3 consists of 12 residues. With 0 bases removed from V and 4 bases from J, the gap between germline ends came to 4 bases. Looked up from germline, CDR1 is SGHDT and CDR2 is YYEEEE. CDR3: CASSLVGTEAFF. The CDR3 coding sequence is TGTGCCAGCAGCTTGGTCGGCACTGAAGCTTTCTTT.

This clone was counted a single time. The genes are TRBV29-1 and TRBJ1-2; 8 nucleotides line up with TRBD1. The germline gives CDR1 SQVTM, CDR2 ANQGSEA. J was trimmed by 3 bases and V by 1 base; bases with no gene match: 4. The CDR3 sequence is 14 residues long. The CDR3 DNA follows: TGCAGCGTTGAAGGCGGCAGGGGGCACTATGGCTACACCTTC. This gives the protein CSVEGGRGHYGYTF.

Here the CDR3 DNA reads TGTGCCAGCAGCTCCTGGGGACAGGGGGCCTACTATGGCTACACCTTC. Its translation: CASSSWGQGAYYGYTF. This chain connects TRBV5-5 to TRBJ1-2; 12 bases map to TRBD1. Germline values: CDR1 SGHKS, CDR2 YYEKEE (reference sequence). The CDR3 runs to 16 residues. Trimming at V came to 3 bases and at J to 3 bases, leaving 6 bases not matched to a gene.

The CDR3 sequence is CASRLLGHTEAFF. The CDR3 DNA sequence: TGTGCCAGCAGGCTTTTGGGCCACACTGAAGCTTTCTTT. The chain links TRBV27 to TRBJ1-1; D uncertain. Germline lookup yields CDR1 MNHEY and CDR2 SMNVEV (reference sequence). The CDR3 extends over 13 amino acids. Trimming left V 6 bases short and J 3 bases short, with 11 bases between.

The gene calls are TRBV4-3 and TRBJ1-1, with TRBD1 as a possible D gene (5 bases). Deletions cut 6 bases from V and 3 bases from J, with 17 bases between. Per germline, CDR1 LGHNA and CDR2 YSLEER. This CDR3 is 15 amino acids long. CDR3 DNA sequence: TGCGCCAGCAGTCACGTGGGGGGTCGGGACACTGAAGCTTTCTTT. As protein: CASSHVGGRDTEAFF.

V gene TRBV9 combines with J gene TRBJ1-6; 10 nucleotides agree with TRBD1. This CDR3 contains 15 residues. The germline V gene encodes CDR1 SGDLS and CDR2 YYNGEE. With V trimmed by 4 bases and J by 10 bases, 8 bases remained unmatched. The CDR3 is CASSLAGTGDSPLHF. In DNA form, the CDR3 reads TGTGCCAGCAGCCTCGCCGGGACAGGGGACTCACCCCTCCACTTT.

V is TRBV9 and J is TRBJ2-2; 9 bases fit TRBD1. The ends lost 2 bases at V and 3 bases at J; junction bases unmatched: 8. The germline CDR1 and CDR2 sequences are SGDLS and YYNGEE. CDR3 length: 17 residues. The CDR3 loop reads CASSVPRGQGYTGELFF. The DNA of the CDR3 is TGTGCCAGCAGCGTCCCTAGGGGACAGGGTTACACCGGGGAGCTGTTTTTT. Complete variable domain (other parts from reference TRBV9 and TRBJ2-2): DSGVTQTPKHLITATGQRVTLRCSPRSGDLSVYWYQQSLDQGLQFLIQYYNGEERAKGNILERFSAQQFPDLHSELNLSSLELGDSALYFCASSVPRGQGYTGELFFGEGSRLTVL.

The V gene is TRBV2, the J gene TRBJ1-6; no reliable D call. The CDR3 has 13 amino acids. Germline lookup yields CDR1 SNHLY and CDR2 FYNNEI. Trimming cost V 7 bases and J 14 bases, with 18 bases left between them. Written as DNA, the CDR3 is TGTGCCAGCACCGGGAACCTTCCAGGTGCCCTCCACTTT. The encoded protein is CASTGNLPGALHF.

This clone was counted only a few times. The V and J genes are TRBV4-1 and TRBJ1-4; D may be TRBD1 (5 bases). The CDR3 sequence is 13 residues long. Germline CDR1 MGHRA, CDR2 YSYEKL. V dropped 0 bases and J dropped 7 bases, with 6 bases sitting between them. The DNA for the CDR3 is TGCGCCAGCAGCCAAGAAAGGGGTGAAAAACTGTTTTTT. Translating it yields CASSQERGEKLFF.

The J gene is TRBJ2-7, the V gene TRBV28; 10 nucleotides align to TRBD1. V shed 1 base, J shed 5 bases, and the junction held 5 bases outside the gene matches. This CDR3 contains 15 residues. The germline V gene encodes CDR1 MDHEN and CDR2 SYDVKM. The CDR3 region is CASSLLGTGAHEQYF. The CDR3 region has the DNA TGTGCCAGCAGTTTATTAGGGACAGGGGCCCACGAGCAGTACTTC.

The CDR3 protein is CASSLVWVAGGGTDTQYF. CDR3 nucleotide sequence: TGTGCCAGCAGCTTAGTGTGGGTAGCGGGGGGCGGCACAGATACGCAGTATTTT. The chain employs TRBV7-2 and TRBJ2-3; 10 nucleotides agree with TRBD2. Germline loops: CDR1 SGHTA, CDR2 FQGNSA. Losses at the gene ends were 1 base for V and 1 base for J; bases not matched to a gene: 8. The CDR3 length is 18 residues.

The chain joins TRBV2 to TRBJ1-3; no clear D gene. V lost 3 bases and J 0 bases, leaving 9 bases between the germline ends. Germline CDR1 reads SNHLY; CDR2 reads FYNNEI. CDR3 length equals 15 residues. The CDR3 DNA reads as TGTGCCAGCAGTGAGGCGGAGGCCTCTGGAAACACCATATATTTT. It encodes CASSEAEASGNTIYF.

The chain combines TRBV9 with TRBJ1-1; TRBD1 agrees at 8 bases. The CDR3 has 16 amino acids. The germline V gene has CDR1 SGDLS and CDR2 YYNGEE. V trimming: 3 bases; J trimming: 1 base; junction bases outside the gene matches: 8. The CDR3 reads CASSARTGTGNTEAFF. CDR3 bases: TGTGCCAGCAGCGCCCGGACAGGGACGGGGAACACTGAAGCTTTCTTT. Together with reference TRBV9 and TRBJ1-1, the CDR3 gives the full variable domain: DSGVTQTPKHLITATGQRVTLRCSPRSGDLSVYWYQQSLDQGLQFLIQYYNGEERAKGNILERFSAQQFPDLHSELNLSSLELGDSALYFCASSARTGTGNTEAFFGQGTRLTVV.

This clone is a singleton in its sample. This sequence joins TRBV12-2 and TRBJ2-4; the listed D gene, TRBD2, was not tested against the DNA. TRBV12-2 has pseudogene status. The length of the CDR3 is 18 residues. This chain's CDR3 is CASRFARGGVFTKNIQYF. Written as DNA, the CDR3 is TGTGCAAGTCGCTTCGCCCGGGGGGGGGTTTTTACCAAAAACATTCAGTACTTC.